The 2 T cell receptor beta chains reported below all come from one sample, sequenced in a study of blood T cell repertoires in COVID-19. Profiling relied on immunoSEQ multiplex PCR, and the TCRdb table lists in-frame clones only, not all of them. The sample carries about 48,000 clones, approximately 90% recorded once. Sequenced material: peripheral blood. These receptors all come from a woman of 80 years or more with COVID-19, enrolled during active disease.

This chain links TRBV5-1 with TRBJ2-7, with unresolved D. The CDR3 length is 16 residues. Trimming shortened V by 0 bases and J by 0 bases, and 13 bases separated the two germline ends. CDR1 SGHRS and CDR2 YFSETQ come from the germline V gene. The CDR3 DNA reads TGCGCCAGCAGCTTGGCTTCCGCGGCTAGCTCCTACGAGCAGTACTTC. This sequence encodes CASSLASAASSYEQYF.

This rearrangement joins TRBV19 to TRBJ1-2; a possible D gene is TRBD1 (6 bases). Trimming took off 4 bases at V and 0 bases at J, with 18 bases between the two ends. Per germline, CDR1 LNHDA and CDR2 SQIVND (reference sequence). This CDR3 is built from 17 residues. CDR3 nucleotides: TGTGCCAGTAGTAAGGGTGCAGGGGCGGCCTCTAACTATGGCTACACCTTC. It yields the protein CASSKGAGAASNYGYTF. Complete variable domain (other parts from reference TRBV19 and TRBJ1-2): DGGITQSPKYLFRKEGQNVTLSCEQNLNHDAMYWYRQDPGQGLRLIYYSQIVNDFQKGDIAEGYSVSREKKESFPLTVTSAQKNPTAFYLCASSKGAGAASNYGYTFGSGTRLTVV.